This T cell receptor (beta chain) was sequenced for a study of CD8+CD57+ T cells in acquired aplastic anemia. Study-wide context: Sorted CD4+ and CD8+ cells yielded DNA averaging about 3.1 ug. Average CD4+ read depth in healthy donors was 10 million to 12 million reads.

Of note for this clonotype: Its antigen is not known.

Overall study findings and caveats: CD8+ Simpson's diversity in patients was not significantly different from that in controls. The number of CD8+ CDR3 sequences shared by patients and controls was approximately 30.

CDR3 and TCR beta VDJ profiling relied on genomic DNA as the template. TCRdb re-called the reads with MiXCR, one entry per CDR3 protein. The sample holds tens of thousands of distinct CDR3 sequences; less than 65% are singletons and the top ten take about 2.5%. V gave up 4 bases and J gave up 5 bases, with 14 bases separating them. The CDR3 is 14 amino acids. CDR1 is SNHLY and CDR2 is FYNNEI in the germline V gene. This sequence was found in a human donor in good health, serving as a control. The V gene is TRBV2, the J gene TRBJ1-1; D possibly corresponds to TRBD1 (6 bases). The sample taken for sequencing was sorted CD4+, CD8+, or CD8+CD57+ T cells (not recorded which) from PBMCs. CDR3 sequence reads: CASSANRVVTEAFF. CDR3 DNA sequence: TGTGCCAGCAGTGCTAACAGGGTAGTGACTGAAGCTTTCTTT. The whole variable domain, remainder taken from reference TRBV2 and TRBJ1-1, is EPEVTQTPSHQVTQMGQEVILRCVPISNHLYFYWYRQILGQKVEFLVSFYNNEISEKSEIFDDQFSVERPDGSNFTLKIRSTKLEDSAMYFCASSANRVVTEAFFGQGTRLTVV.